A selection of T cell receptor beta chains follows, all from one sample in a study. Here immunoSEQ multiplex PCR was the method, and the copy in TCRdb shows in-frame clones only, minus some. This sample yields roughly 68,000 clones, of which just under 95% are seen a single time; roughly 4.5% belongs to the top ten. The sample was PBMCs. These receptors all stem from a man aged 35 to 55 with rheumatoid arthritis. Both conserved end residues are part of each CDR3. The order of the fields is clone size, D gene, V gene, J gene, CDR3 DNA, CDR3 protein. The D gene is left open where the match is weak. Clone size is given for some rows only: seen once, a few or many times, or a class if the clone is expanded.

>NA|NA|TRBV7-9|TRBJ1-1
TGTGCCAGCAGCTTAGCGGTCCTCACTGAAGCTTTCTTT
CASSLAVLTEAFF
>NA|NA|TRBV30|TRBJ2-7
TGTGCCTGGAGTACTCAGGGAGACGAGCAGTACTTC
CAWSTQGDEQYF
>NA|TRBD1|TRBV4-1|TRBJ1-1
TGCGCCAGCAGCCCGTTTACAGGGGCAAACACTGAAGCTTTCTTT
CASSPFTGANTEAFF
>once|NA|TRBV2|TRBJ1-1
TGTGCCAGCAGTCTACAGGGGAACACTGAAGCTTTCTTT
CASSLQGNTEAFF
>NA|NA|TRBV4-1|TRBJ1-1
TGCGCCAGCAGTCTGACCACCCAGGGGACTGAAGCTTTCTTT
CASSLTTQGTEAFF
>NA|NA|TRBV18|TRBJ2-1
TGTGCCAGCTCACCACCGAACAGGTGGAGCTCCTACAATGAGCAGTTCTTC
CASSPPNRWSSYNEQFF
>NA|NA|TRBV19|TRBJ2-7
TGTGCCAGTACCTCGGGACGGCAACCTTCCTACGAGCAGTACTTC
CASTSGRQPSYEQYF
>NA|TRBD2|TRBV2|TRBJ2-2
TGTGCCAGCAATAGCGGGGGGGAGAGCGGGGAGCTGTTTTTT
CASNSGGESGELFF
>NA|TRBD1|TRBV5-6|TRBJ2-7
TGTGCCAGCATTAACCTCGGGACAGGGATCGCCGAGCAGTACTTC
CASINLGTGIAEQYF
>NA|TRBD1|TRBV6-6|TRBJ2-7
TGTGCCAGCAGTTTGGGACAGGGCACCTACGAGCAGTACTTC
CASSLGQGTYEQYF
>once|NA|TRBV7-9|TRBJ2-1
TGTGCCAGCAGCTTAGGTGGGGGCGAGCAGTTCTTC
CASSLGGGEQFF
>NA|NA|TRBV24-1|TRBJ2-3
TGTGCCACCAGTGACTCCCGCGGGGTCTCAGTCCCAGATACGCAGTATTTT
CATSDSRGVSVPDTQYF
>NA|NA|TRBV27|TRBJ2-7
TGTGCCAGCAGTTTATCTTTTACCTACGAGCAGTACTTC
CASSLSFTYEQYF
>NA|NA|TRBV2|TRBJ1-5
TGTGCCAGCTTACGGGATAGCAATCAGCCCCAGCATTTT
CASLRDSNQPQHF
>NA|NA|TRBV15|TRBJ2-6
TGTGCCACTCGGCCGAATTCTGGGGCCAACGTCCTGACTTTC
CATRPNSGANVLTF
>NA|NA|TRBV7-3|TRBJ2-7
TGTGCCAGCAGCTTAAATGGTCATCTTTCCTACGAGCAGTACTTC
CASSLNGHLSYEQYF
>NA|TRBD2|TRBV4-1|TRBJ2-1
TGCGCCAGCAGCCTAGCGGGGGGGCTGAATGAGCAGTTCTTC
CASSLAGGLNEQFF
>NA|NA|TRBV15|TRBJ1-5
TGTGCCACCAGCAGAGATGCTGCTTATAGCAATCAGCCCCAGCATTTT
CATSRDAAYSNQPQHF
>once|NA|TRBV10-2|TRBJ2-7
TGCGCCAGCAGTGAGTTCCGAGCAGGGGATCCCTACGAGCAGTACTTC
CASSEFRAGDPYEQYF
>NA|NA|TRBV5-1|TRBJ1-1
TGCGCCAGCAGCCGGGCCTCCGGGAACACTGAAGCTTTCTTT
CASSRASGNTEAFF
>NA|NA|TRBV6-1|TRBJ1-2
TGTGCCAGCAGTGAAGTACCAGCCGATGGCTACACCTTC
CASSEVPADGYTF
>NA|TRBD1|TRBV6-5|TRBJ2-7
TGTGCCAGCAAGGCCACGGGACAGGGTGGCTACGAGCAGTACTTC
CASKATGQGGYEQYF
>NA|NA|TRBV4-1|TRBJ1-4
TGCGCCAGCAGCCAAGTTCAACCGGGAGATGAAAAACTGTTTTTT
CASSQVQPGDEKLFF
>NA|NA|TRBV6-7|TRBJ2-7
TGTGCCAGCACCTACCGGGGAGTCGTGGTTCGGTGGTATTACGAGCAGTACTTC
CASTYRGVVVRWYYEQYF
>NA|NA|TRBV7-3|TRBJ1-2
TGTGCCAGCAGCCCCGGGGGAGGGAGGGACTATGGCTACACCTTC
CASSPGGGRDYGYTF
>NA|NA|TRBV9|TRBJ1-1
TGTGCCAGCAGCATACAGGGATGGACTGAAGCTTTCTTT
CASSIQGWTEAFF
>NA|NA|TRBV28|TRBJ2-7
TGTGCCAGCAGTGTGATCCGGGGGTCGTTCGAGCAGTACTTC
CASSVIRGSFEQYF
>NA|TRBD2|TRBV7-6|TRBJ2-1
TGTGCCAGCAGCCAACGGACTAGCGGGGCCCTCTACAATGAGCAGTTCTTC
CASSQRTSGALYNEQFF
>NA|TRBD1|TRBV28|TRBJ2-3
TGTGCCAGCAGTTTATCGGGACAGGGGAGGGGTACGCAGTATTTT
CASSLSGQGRGTQYF
>NA|TRBD1|TRBV27|TRBJ1-1
TGTGCCAGCAGTTTAGATGGACAGGGGGTCGGTAGCCCTGAAGCTTTCTTT
CASSLDGQGVGSPEAFF
>NA|NA|TRBV6-2/TRBV6-3|TRBJ2-5
TGTGCCAGCAGGCCTATTAGCCCACGCTCGCAAGAGACCCAGTACTTC
CASRPISPRSQETQYF
>NA|NA|TRBV3-1/TRBV3-2|TRBJ2-2
TGTGCCAGCAGGCCAAGATTACAGGGAGGCACCGGGGAGCTGTTTTTT
CASRPRLQGGTGELFF
>NA|NA|TRBV2|TRBJ2-7
TGTGCCAGCAGTACCACAGACCACCCTAGCGAGCAGTACTTC
CASSTTDHPSEQYF
>NA|TRBD1|TRBV7-8|TRBJ1-1
TGTGCCAGCAGCCTATTTGCCGGGGAACAGGGGACCACTGAAGCTTTCTTT
CASSLFAGEQGTTEAFF
>NA|TRBD1|TRBV28|TRBJ2-7
TGTGCCAGCTACCACCGGGACAGCCTCTACGGGCAGTACTTC
CASYHRDSLYGQYF
>NA|NA|TRBV7-3|TRBJ2-3
TGTGCCAGCAGCTTAGGGTATCGGGGCCGCACAGATACGCAGTATTTT
CASSLGYRGRTDTQYF
>NA|TRBD2|TRBV20-1|TRBJ2-7
TGCAGTGCTAGTGGGCTAGCGGGAGGTTCTTCCTACGAGCAGTACTTC
CSASGLAGGSSYEQYF
>NA|TRBD2|TRBV19|TRBJ2-2
TGTGCCAGTAGTATAACCCTAGCGGGACCCGGGGAGCTGTTTTTT
CASSITLAGPGELFF
>NA|NA|TRBV11-2|TRBJ1-1
TGTGCCAGCAGCTTAGTGAATATCGAGAACACTGAAGCTTTCTTT
CASSLVNIENTEAFF
>NA|NA|TRBV5-5|TRBJ2-3
TGTGCCAGCAGCTTGGTTATAGGGACAGATACGCAGTATTTT
CASSLVIGTDTQYF
>NA|TRBD1|TRBV30|TRBJ1-1
TGTGCCTGGATTCACAGGGGAACGAACACTGAAGCTTTCTTT
CAWIHRGTNTEAFF
>NA|TRBD2|TRBV24-1|TRBJ2-1
TGTGCCACCAGTGGCGTCGGGAGGGCCCACAATGAGCAGTTCTTC
CATSGVGRAHNEQFF
>once|NA|TRBV6-1|TRBJ2-7
TGTGCCAGCAGTGAAGTGGCGGGGTCGTTTTCCAGTGACCACGAGCAGTACTTC
CASSEVAGSFSSDHEQYF
>NA|TRBD1|TRBV6-5|TRBJ1-4
TGTGCCAGCAGTCAGGGACAGGGGGCGCAGAAACTGTTTTTT
CASSQGQGAQKLFF
>few|NA|TRBV27|TRBJ1-2
TGTGCCAGCAGTTTAACGGGGGTTGGTCGTTATGGCTACACCTTC
CASSLTGVGRYGYTF
>NA|NA|TRBV7-9|TRBJ2-3
TGTGCCAGCAGCTCGCCCTGGCAGGCTACTAGCACAGATACGCAGTATTTT
CASSSPWQATSTDTQYF